This T cell receptor (beta chain) came from a study of Ad26.COV2.S vaccination and SARS-CoV-2 variants. Across the whole study: Trial arm assignment for the donor was COV1001 Ad26.COV2.S.

The CDR3 contains 13 residues. Germline V gene sequence: CDR1 SGDLS, CDR2 YYNGEE. Trimming pared 4 bases from V and 3 bases from J, leaving 10 bases between. The sample's treatment: some 19 received Ad26.COV2.S at low or high dose, single or two shots; about 5 received placebo; per-sample allocation not given. The study sampled participants on day 63 after the first vaccine or placebo injection. The data were produced by immunoSEQ multiplex PCR, yet TCRdb's version contains in-frame clones alone and is incomplete. Of about 470,000 clones detected, 80% to 95% appear once; the ten largest clones hold less than 5.5%.

Here the sequenced sample was peripheral blood, taken in a trial of Ad26.COV2.S vaccine versus placebo. This receptor was taken from a person between 18 and 60 years old who received the Ad26.COV2.S COVID-19 vaccine or a placebo. This chain connects TRBV9 to TRBJ1-1; D uncertain. The CDR3 sequence: CASSYSPDTEAFF. The CDR3 bases are TGTGCCAGCAGCTACAGTCCCGACACTGAAGCTTTCTTT.